These T cell receptor beta chains were read from a single sample in a study of blood T cell repertoires in COVID-19. Clones were sequenced by immunoSEQ multiplex PCR, and TCRdb holds only the in-frame ones, with some missing. The table records 95,000 to 100,000 clones, approximately 86% of them present only once. Sequencing input: peripheral blood. These receptors originate from a man aged 80 or over with acute or convalescent COVID-19. CDR3s include the opening cysteine and the closing phenylalanine or tryptophan. Clone size is not always given. Where it is, it says once, few, many or a class for expanded clones.

CASSSRTGSEQFF	TRBJ2-1	TRBV13	once
CASSPLTGTGSSGNTIYF	TRBJ1-3	TRBV18	NA
CATSDLPPDRGRVRETQYF	TRBJ2-5	TRBV24-1	NA
CASSNKQGYEQYF	TRBJ2-7	TRBV5-6	NA
CASSKALLGGGVDQPQHF	TRBJ1-5	TRBV21-1	NA
CASSLGPGTSGNEQFF	TRBJ2-1	TRBV7-2	NA
CASSKASPHESGRAGGRNEQYF	TRBJ2-7	TRBV21-1	few
CASSATTGKKEQFF	TRBJ2-1	TRBV27	once
CASSFRTGGDTQYF	TRBJ2-3	TRBV27	NA
CASSFGPQGGILHGYTF	TRBJ1-2	TRBV5-4	few
CASSLDQAAGSYEQYF	TRBJ2-7	TRBV7-3	few
CASSIEPGQGQDQPQHF	TRBJ1-5	TRBV19	few
CASSVADTGYGANVLTF	TRBJ2-6	TRBV9	NA
CASSSLAGAYNEQFF	TRBJ2-1	TRBV7-3	NA
CASSPGTSGREYTQYF	TRBJ2-3	TRBV5-4	once
CASSDRGSGNQPQHF	TRBJ1-5	TRBV6-1	NA
CASSPKGTQGPQHF	TRBJ1-5	TRBV4-3	NA
CASSTYRGRGGYTF	TRBJ1-2	TRBV28	many
CASSQEATRYGEQFF	TRBJ2-1	TRBV4-1	NA
CASSLSIGGVEAFF	TRBJ1-1	TRBV28	NA
CASSLLGRNYGYTF	TRBJ1-2	TRBV7-2	once
CASTPQRVAEAFF	TRBJ1-1	TRBV6-5	few
CASSGGLGNTQYF	TRBJ2-3	TRBV2	NA
CASRDGVLDTQYF	TRBJ2-3	TRBV2	once
CASSLVGQGAYEQYF	TRBJ2-7	TRBV5-4	NA
CAISPGLAGGTEQFF	TRBJ2-1	TRBV10-3	few
CASRTGTVNEQYF	TRBJ2-7	TRBV5-1	NA
CASSEARDRDQPQHF	TRBJ1-5	TRBV19	NA